These 21 T cell receptor beta chains originate from one sample sequenced in a study of response to subunit inactivated influenza vaccine. TCRdb used MiXCR to reprocess the RT-PCR reads, holding one entry per CDR3 protein. Of about 570,000 distinct CDR3 sequences in the sample, roughly 10% were seen once. A further study also used this sample, focusing on T cells expressing NK-cell markers. That work contributes: 5'RACE template switching with UMIs generated TCR beta cDNA.

Sequencing used PBMCs from blood, obtained on the day of vaccination. Every receptor here comes from a man aged 45 to 65 who received an inactivated influenza vaccine.

J is TRBJ2-7 and V is TRBV9, with 14 bases matching TRBD2. V lost 2 bases and J lost 5; bases outside the gene matches: 9. The CDR3 spans 17 residues. Looked up from germline, CDR1 is SGDLS and CDR2 is YYNGEE. CDR3 amino acids: CASSVAPGLAGAHEQYF. Here the CDR3 DNA reads TGTGCCAGCAGCGTCGCACCGGGACTAGCGGGGGCCCACGAGCAGTACTTC.

This clonotype occurred many times. The V gene is TRBV9, the J gene TRBJ2-2, with 10 bases matching TRBD2. The CDR3 is 16 amino acids. Germline-derived CDR1 and CDR2 are SGDLS and YYNGEE. With V trimmed by 0 bases and J by 5 bases, 4 bases remained unmatched. CDR3 DNA: TGTGCCAGCAGCGTAGGCGGTAGCGGGAGGACCGGGGAGCTGTTTTTT. This translates into CASSVGGSGRTGELFF.

This clonotype came up many times. The rearrangement joins TRBV9 to TRBJ2-7, with D perhaps matching TRBD1 (6 bases). The CDR3 runs to 14 residues. Between the trimmed V and J ends, which lost 3 bases and 2 bases, there was a span of 12 bases. Germline CDR1 is SGDLS and CDR2 is YYNGEE. The CDR3, as DNA: TGTGCCAGCAGCGCGACAGGAGTTACCTACGAGCAGTACTTC. Its translation: CASSATGVTYEQYF.

The rearrangement joins TRBV2 to TRBJ1-5, with TRBD1 matching over 8 bases. Germline V lookup: CDR1 SNHLY, CDR2 FYNNEI. The CDR3 consists of 19 residues. V trimming: 11 bases; J trimming: 1 base; junction bases outside the gene matches: 22. The chain's CDR3 is CALSASVGQGRGSNQPQHF. The DNA of the CDR3 is TGTGCCCTCAGTGCCTCCGTAGGACAGGGAAGGGGGAGCAATCAGCCCCAGCATTTT. Drawing the rest from reference TRBV2 and TRBJ1-5, the complete variable domain is EPEVTQTPSHQVTQMGQEVILRCVPISNHLYFYWYRQILGQKVEFLVSFYNNEISEKSEIFDDQFSVERPDGSNFTLKIRSTKLEDSAMYFCALSASVGQGRGSNQPQHFGDGTRLSIL.

Remarks on this clonotype: The junction differs from germline at one of its ends, possibly a read error. The V call is TRBV7-9, the J call TRBJ2-1; D possibly corresponds to TRBD1 (6 bases). Germline CDR1 reads SEHNR; CDR2 reads FQNEAQ (reference sequence). The CDR3 runs 12 residues. CDR3 nucleotides: TGTGCCAGCAGACTCACAGGGCGAACCTCCCTCTTC. It codes for CASRLTGRTSLF.

This clonotype was seen more than once but under ten times. The chain combines TRBV29-1 with TRBJ2-3; TRBD2 matches 11 bases. V shed 5 bases, J shed 5 bases, and the junction held 9 bases outside the gene matches. Per the germline V gene, CDR1 is SQVTM and CDR2 is ANQGSEA. The CDR3 totals 15 residues. The CDR3 DNA is TGCAGCGTTTCTTACGTAGGACTAGCGGGAGATACGCAGTATTTT. It specifies CSVSYVGLAGDTQYF.

This sequence joins TRBV29-1 and TRBJ2-1, with 9 positions matching TRBD2. The CDR3 runs 14 residues. V shed 6 bases and J 8 bases; nucleotides not matched to a gene: 11. In germline, CDR1 is SQVTM, CDR2 ANQGSEA. This chain's CDR3 is CSVGEAGGLHEQFF. The DNA of the CDR3 is TGCAGCGTAGGAGAGGCGGGAGGGCTTCATGAGCAGTTCTTC.

This clonotype was observed a handful of times. This sequence joins TRBV6-2 or TRBV6-3 and TRBJ2-2; D unclear. Trimming left V 7 bases short and J 5 bases short, with 17 bases between. From germline, CDR1 is MNHEY and CDR2 SVGEGT. This CDR3 comprises 15 residues. The DNA for the CDR3 is TGTGCCAGCACGCACCACCGTATTTGGACCGGGGAGCTGTTTTTT. This codes for CASTHHRIWTGELFF.

The rearrangement links TRBV27 to TRBJ2-7; D is uncertain. V was clipped by 6 bases and J by 1 base, with 13 bases between them. This CDR3 contains 14 residues. Germline-derived CDR1 and CDR2 are MNHEY and SMNVEV (reference sequence). This CDR3 reads CASRPDVPSYEQYF. The CDR3 bases are TGTGCCAGCAGACCGGACGTCCCGTCCTACGAGCAGTACTTC.

This clonotype occurred a few times. The rearrangement uses TRBV29-1 and TRBJ2-1; D is perhaps TRBD2 (7 bases). This CDR3 region has 16 residues. Germline values: CDR1 SQVTM, CDR2 ANQGSEA. The germline V and J ends were trimmed by 2 bases and 3 bases, with 17 bases remaining between them. The chain's CDR3 is CSVEPGGPHYYNEQFF. The CDR3 DNA sequence: TGCAGCGTTGAACCGGGGGGCCCACACTACTACAATGAGCAGTTCTTC.

CDR3 amino acids: CASSLASTVIAKNIQYF. CDR3 nucleotides: TGTGCCAGCAGTTTAGCTTCGACTGTTATAGCCAAAAACATTCAGTACTTC. The J gene is TRBJ2-4, the V gene TRBV12-3 or TRBV12-4; unclear D gene. V was cut by 0 bases and J by 0 bases, with 12 bases left in between. This CDR3 is 17 amino acids long.

This rearrangement joins TRBV7-2 to TRBJ2-3; the D is unclear. The V and J ends lost 1 base and 2 bases respectively, with 10 bases between them. This CDR3 is 15 amino acids long. From germline, CDR1 is SGHTA and CDR2 FQGNSA. CDR3 protein: CASSLEAVSTDTQYF. CDR3 DNA sequence: TGTGCCAGCAGCTTAGAGGCAGTGTCCACAGATACGCAGTATTTT.

The sample holds many counts of this clonotype. J is TRBJ2-2 and V is TRBV29-1, with 11 positions matching TRBD1. There are 15 residues in the CDR3. Looked up from germline, CDR1 is SQVTM and CDR2 is ANQGSEA. V shed 4 bases, J shed 7 bases, and the junction held 8 bases outside the gene matches. The CDR3 is CSVVPDRGLIGELFF. Here the CDR3 DNA reads TGCAGCGTTGTCCCGGACAGGGGGCTTATCGGGGAGCTGTTTTTT.

J is TRBJ2-2 and V is TRBV28; TRBD1 is a possible D gene (5 bases). The length of the CDR3 is 18 residues. Germline CDR1 MDHEN, CDR2 SYDVKM. V dropped 7 bases and J dropped 0 bases, with 21 bases sitting between them. CDR3 loop: CASTVFPRRGANTGELFF. CDR3 nucleotide sequence: TGTGCCAGCACCGTATTTCCTAGAAGGGGTGCGAACACCGGGGAGCTGTTTTTT.

There are a few counts of this clonotype. This sequence joins TRBV12-3 or TRBV12-4 and TRBJ2-7; 8 nucleotides agree with TRBD1. V was clipped by 10 bases and J by 6 bases; unmatched bases: 11. The CDR3 covers 13 residues. The CDR3 DNA sequence: TGTGCCACCTCCGACAGGGGTCTGGCCGAGCAGTACTTC. As protein: CATSDRGLAEQYF.

The table lists this clonotype with a few counts. The genes are TRBV15 and TRBJ2-7, with 10 nucleotides matching TRBD1. Germline loops: CDR1 LNHNV, CDR2 YYDKDF (reference sequence). There are 15 residues in the CDR3. The V and J ends lost 6 bases and 1 base, in that order; junction bases with no gene match: 6. The CDR3 spells CATRGTGVRSYEQYF. In nucleotides, the CDR3 is TGTGCCACCAGGGGGACAGGGGTGAGGTCCTACGAGCAGTACTTC.

This chain joins TRBV20-1 and TRBJ2-5; the D gene is possibly TRBD2 (6 bases). The CDR3 consists of 14 residues. Germline CDR1 is DFQATT and CDR2 is SNEGSKA (reference sequence). The V end lost 0 bases, the J end lost 4 bases, and 12 bases lay between the germline ends. CDR3 region: CSARDSGRGETQYF. For the CDR3, the DNA is TGCAGTGCTAGAGATAGCGGAAGGGGAGAGACCCAGTACTTC.

This clonotype was counted between two and nine times. CDR3 region: CASSLEGIGPDTQYF. CDR3 coding DNA: TGCGCCAGCAGCTTGGAGGGGATAGGCCCAGATACGCAGTATTTT. This rearrangement joins TRBV5-1 to TRBJ2-3; tentatively, D is TRBD1 (5 bases). Per the germline V gene, CDR1 is SGHRS and CDR2 is YFSETQ. The germline V and J ends were trimmed by 0 bases and 4 bases, with 12 bases remaining between them. The length of the CDR3 is 15 residues.

The V gene is TRBV12-3 or TRBV12-4, the J gene TRBJ2-7; 7 nucleotides match TRBD2. After removal of 6 bases from V and 6 bases from J, the junction contained 14 bases not matched to a gene. The length of the CDR3 is 15 residues. CDR3 sequence reads: CASSQMPSGIGEQYF. CDR3 sequence (DNA): TGTGCCAGCAGCCAAATGCCTAGCGGCATCGGCGAGCAGTACTTC.

This clonotype showed up just a few times. The chain combines TRBV7-9 with TRBJ2-1, with D uncertain. Germline CDR1 reads SEHNR; CDR2 reads FQNEAQ (reference sequence). The CDR3 runs to 15 residues. The V gene lost 5 bases and the J gene lost 9 bases, with 20 bases spanning the gap. As DNA, the CDR3 is TGTGCCAGCAGCGGATCGCCCCTAGAATGGGGTGAGCAGTTCTTC. Its protein is CASSGSPLEWGEQFF.

The chain recombines TRBV5-1 with TRBJ2-7, with TRBD1 matching 9 bases. This CDR3 spans 15 amino acids. Germline CDR1 SGHRS, CDR2 YFSETQ. The ends lost 4 bases at V and 5 bases at J; junction bases unmatched: 10. DNA for the CDR3: TGCGCCAGCAGCCCCAGGACAGGGGCGAAGGACGAGCAGTACTTC. Protein product: CASSPRTGAKDEQYF.